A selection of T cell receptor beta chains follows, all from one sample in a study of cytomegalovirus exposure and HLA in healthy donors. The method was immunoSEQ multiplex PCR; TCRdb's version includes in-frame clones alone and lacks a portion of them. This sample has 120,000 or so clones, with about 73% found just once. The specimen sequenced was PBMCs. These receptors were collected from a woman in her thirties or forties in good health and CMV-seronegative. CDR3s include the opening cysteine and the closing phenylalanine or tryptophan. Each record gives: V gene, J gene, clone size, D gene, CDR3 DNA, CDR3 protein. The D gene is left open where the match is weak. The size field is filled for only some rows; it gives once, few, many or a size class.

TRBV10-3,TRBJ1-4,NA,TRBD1,TGTGCCATCAGTGAGGAGGGACAGGGTTCAACTAATGAAAAACTGTTTTTT,CAISEEGQGSTNEKLFF
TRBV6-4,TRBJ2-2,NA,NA,TGTGCCAGCAGTGGGGACATGAACACCGGGGAGCTGTTTTTT,CASSGDMNTGELFF
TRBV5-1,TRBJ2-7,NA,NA,TGCGCCAGCAGCTCGAATCCGGGACAAACCTACGAGCAGTACTTC,CASSSNPGQTYEQYF
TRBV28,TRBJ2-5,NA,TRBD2,TGTGCCAGCAGTTTCCGCGCGGGAGGCCCTGAGACCCAGTACTTC,CASSFRAGGPETQYF
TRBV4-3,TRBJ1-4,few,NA,TGCGCCAGCAGCCAAGATCGCAGGGTCAGCGAAAAACTGTTTTTT,CASSQDRRVSEKLFF
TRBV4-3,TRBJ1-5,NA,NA,TGCGCCAGCAGCCAAGACCACGGCAGGGTGCAGCCCCAGCATTTT,CASSQDHGRVQPQHF
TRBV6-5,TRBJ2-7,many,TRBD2,TGTGCCAGCAGAGCGGGGGGATCCTCCGAGCAGTACTTC,CASRAGGSSEQYF
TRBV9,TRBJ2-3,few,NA,TGTGCCAGCACCCGAACTCCCAACCCCACCACAGATACGCAGTATTTT,CASTRTPNPTTDTQYF
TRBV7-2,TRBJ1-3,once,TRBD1,TGTGCCAGCGTGTTGGGAATGGGACAGGGGTCTGGAAACACCATATATTTT,CASVLGMGQGSGNTIYF
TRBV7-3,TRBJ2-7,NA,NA,TGTGCCAGCAGCTCCCCCCGGGTCTCCTACGAGCAGTACTTC,CASSSPRVSYEQYF
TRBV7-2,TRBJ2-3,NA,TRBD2,TGTGCCAGCAGCCAGGGTCCGAGCGGGGGGCGGGGTACGCAGTATTTT,CASSQGPSGGRGTQYF
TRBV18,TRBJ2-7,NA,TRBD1,TGTGCCAGCTCACCGTCGTCAGGGGGCACCTACGAGCAGTACTTC,CASSPSSGGTYEQYF
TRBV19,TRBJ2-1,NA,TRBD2,TGTGCCAGCACCCGAGGGACTAGTAGCAATGAGCAGTTCTTC,CASTRGTSSNEQFF
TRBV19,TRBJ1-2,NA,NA,TGTGCCAGTAGTATTAGGAGCGGGGGTGGCTACACCTTC,CASSIRSGGGYTF
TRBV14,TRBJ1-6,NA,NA,TGTGCCAGCAGCCAAGAGGTCAGGGGATCACCCCTCCACTTT,CASSQEVRGSPLHF
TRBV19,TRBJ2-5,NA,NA,TGTGCCAGTAGTCTACAGGCTCGCCAAGAGACCCAGTACTTC,CASSLQARQETQYF
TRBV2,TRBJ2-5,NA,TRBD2,TGTGCCAGCAGGGAGGGACTAGAGGGGGAGACCCAGTACTTC,CASREGLEGETQYF
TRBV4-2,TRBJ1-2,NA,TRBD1,TGTGCCAGCAGCTTTGACAGGGGTGAAAGAGGCTACACCTTC,CASSFDRGERGYTF
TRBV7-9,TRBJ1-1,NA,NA,TGTGCCAGCAGCTCCACAGTGAACACTGAAGCTTTCTTT,CASSSTVNTEAFF
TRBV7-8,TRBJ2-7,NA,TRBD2,TGTGCCAGCAGGGCCGGGCTAGCGGAAACATACGAGCAGTACTTC,CASRAGLAETYEQYF
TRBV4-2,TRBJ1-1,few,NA,TGTGCCAGCAGCCCTGCTGTGGGCAGCCTGAACACTGAAGCTTTCTTT,CASSPAVGSLNTEAFF
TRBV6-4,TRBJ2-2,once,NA,TGTGCCAGCAGTGACTCGCCAGCGGGGAACACCGGGGAGCTGTTTTTT,CASSDSPAGNTGELFF